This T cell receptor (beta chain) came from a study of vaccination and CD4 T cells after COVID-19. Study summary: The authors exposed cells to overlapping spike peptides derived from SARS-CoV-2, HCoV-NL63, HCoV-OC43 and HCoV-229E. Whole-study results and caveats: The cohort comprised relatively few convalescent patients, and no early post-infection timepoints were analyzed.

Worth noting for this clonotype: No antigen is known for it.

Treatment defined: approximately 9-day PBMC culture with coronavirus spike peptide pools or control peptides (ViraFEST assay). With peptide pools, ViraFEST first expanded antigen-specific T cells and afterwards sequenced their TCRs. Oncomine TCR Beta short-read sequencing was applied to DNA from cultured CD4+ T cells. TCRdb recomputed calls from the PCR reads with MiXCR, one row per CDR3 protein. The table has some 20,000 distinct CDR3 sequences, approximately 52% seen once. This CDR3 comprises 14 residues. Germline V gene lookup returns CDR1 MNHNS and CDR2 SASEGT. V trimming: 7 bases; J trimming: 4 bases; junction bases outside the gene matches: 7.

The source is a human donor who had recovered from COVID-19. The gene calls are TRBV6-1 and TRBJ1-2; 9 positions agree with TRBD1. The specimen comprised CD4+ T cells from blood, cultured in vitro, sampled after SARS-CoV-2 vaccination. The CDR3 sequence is CASTLDRGFYGYTF. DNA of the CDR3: TGTGCCAGCACGTTAGACAGGGGGTTCTATGGCTACACCTTC.